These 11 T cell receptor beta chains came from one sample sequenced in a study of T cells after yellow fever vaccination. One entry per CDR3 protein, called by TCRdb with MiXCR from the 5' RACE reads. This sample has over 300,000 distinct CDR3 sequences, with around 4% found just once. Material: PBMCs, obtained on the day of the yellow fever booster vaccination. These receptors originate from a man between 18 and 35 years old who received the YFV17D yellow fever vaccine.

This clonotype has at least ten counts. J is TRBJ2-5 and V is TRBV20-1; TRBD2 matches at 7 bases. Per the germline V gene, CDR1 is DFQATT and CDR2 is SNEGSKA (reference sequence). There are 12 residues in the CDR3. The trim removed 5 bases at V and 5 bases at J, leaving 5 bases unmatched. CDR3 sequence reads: CSASTSTETQYF. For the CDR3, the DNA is TGCAGTGCTTCGACTAGCACGGAGACCCAGTACTTC.

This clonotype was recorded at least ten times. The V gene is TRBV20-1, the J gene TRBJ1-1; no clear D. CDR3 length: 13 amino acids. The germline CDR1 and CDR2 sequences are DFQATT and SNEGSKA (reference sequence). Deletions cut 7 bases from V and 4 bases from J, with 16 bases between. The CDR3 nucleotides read TGCAGTGTCCTCTTACCTGCTGGCACTGAAGCTTTCTTT. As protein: CSVLLPAGTEAFF.

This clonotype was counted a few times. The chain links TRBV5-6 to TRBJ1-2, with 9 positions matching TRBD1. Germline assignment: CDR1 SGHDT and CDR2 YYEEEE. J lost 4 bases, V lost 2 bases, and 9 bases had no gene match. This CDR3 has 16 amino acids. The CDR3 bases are TGTGCCAGCAGCTTACGGACAGGGGCACTCTCCTATGGCTACACCTTC. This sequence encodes CASSLRTGALSYGYTF. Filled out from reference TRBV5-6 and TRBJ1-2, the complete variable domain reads DAGVTQSPTHLIKTRGQQVTLRCSPKSGHDTVSWYQQALGQGPQFIFQYYEEEERQRGNFPDRFSGHQFPNYSSELNVNALLLGDSALYLCASSLRTGALSYGYTFGSGTRLTVV.

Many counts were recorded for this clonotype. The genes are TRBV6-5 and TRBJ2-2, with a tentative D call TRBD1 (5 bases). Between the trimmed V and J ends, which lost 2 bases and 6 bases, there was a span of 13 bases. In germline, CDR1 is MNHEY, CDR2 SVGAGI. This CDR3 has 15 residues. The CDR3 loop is CASSYAGLLAGELFF. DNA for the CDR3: TGTGCCAGCAGTTACGCAGGGCTCCTCGCCGGGGAGCTGTTTTTT.

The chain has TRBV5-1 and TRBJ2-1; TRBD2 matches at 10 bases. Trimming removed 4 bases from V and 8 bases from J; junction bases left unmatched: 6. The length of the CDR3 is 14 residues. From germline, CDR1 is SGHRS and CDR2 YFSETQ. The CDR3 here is CASSPTSGVDEQFF. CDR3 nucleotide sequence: TGCGCCAGCAGCCCTACTAGCGGGGTCGATGAGCAGTTCTTC.

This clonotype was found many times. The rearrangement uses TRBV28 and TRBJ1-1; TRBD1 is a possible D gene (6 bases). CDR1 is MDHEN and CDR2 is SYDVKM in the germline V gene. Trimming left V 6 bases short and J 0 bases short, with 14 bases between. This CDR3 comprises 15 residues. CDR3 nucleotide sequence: TGTGCCAGCAGCTTACCCGGGACACTGAACACTGAAGCTTTCTTT. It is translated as CASSLPGTLNTEAFF.

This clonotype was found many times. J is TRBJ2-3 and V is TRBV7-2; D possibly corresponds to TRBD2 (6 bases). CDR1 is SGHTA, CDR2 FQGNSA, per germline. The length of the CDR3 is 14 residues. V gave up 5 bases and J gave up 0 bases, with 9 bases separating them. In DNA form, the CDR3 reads TGTGCCAGCAGCCCGGGACTCAGCACAGATACGCAGTATTTT. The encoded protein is CASSPGLSTDTQYF. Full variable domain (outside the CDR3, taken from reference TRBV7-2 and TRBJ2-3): GAGVSQSPSNKVTEKGKDVELRCDPISGHTALYWYRQSLGQGLEFLIYFQGNSAPDKSGLPSDRFSAERTGGSVSTLTIQRTQQEDSAVYLCASSPGLSTDTQYFGPGTRLTVL.

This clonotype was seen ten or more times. As DNA, the CDR3 is TGTGCCAGCAACTCGGGGGGGCCCGGTGAAGCTTTCTTT. It codes for CASNSGGPGEAFF. The chain uses TRBV7-9 and TRBJ1-1; weak D call: TRBD1 (6 bases). V lost 7 bases and J lost 7, with 16 bases in between. The CDR3 consists of 13 residues. Germline lookup yields CDR1 SEHNR and CDR2 FQNEAQ (reference sequence).

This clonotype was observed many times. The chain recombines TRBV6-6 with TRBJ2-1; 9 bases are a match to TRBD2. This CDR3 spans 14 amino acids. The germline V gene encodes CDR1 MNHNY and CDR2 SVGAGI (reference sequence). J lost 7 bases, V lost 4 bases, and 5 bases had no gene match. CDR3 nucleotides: TGTGCCAGCAGTTTGCGGGGGGGCTTAAATGAGCAGTTCTTC. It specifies CASSLRGGLNEQFF.

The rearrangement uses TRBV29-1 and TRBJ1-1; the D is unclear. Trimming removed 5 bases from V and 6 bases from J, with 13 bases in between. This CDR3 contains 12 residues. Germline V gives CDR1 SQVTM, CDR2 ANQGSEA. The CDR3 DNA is TGCAGCGTTCTCGGCGGGAGAGCTGAAGCTTTCTTT. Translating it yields CSVLGGRAEAFF.

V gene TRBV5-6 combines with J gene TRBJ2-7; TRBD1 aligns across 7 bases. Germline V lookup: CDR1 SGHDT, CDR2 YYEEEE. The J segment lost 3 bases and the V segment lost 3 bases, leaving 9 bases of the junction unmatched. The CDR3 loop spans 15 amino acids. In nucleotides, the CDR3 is TGTGCCAGCAGCTCCTACGACAGGGTTGTCTACGAGCAGTACGTC. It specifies CASSSYDRVVYEQYV.